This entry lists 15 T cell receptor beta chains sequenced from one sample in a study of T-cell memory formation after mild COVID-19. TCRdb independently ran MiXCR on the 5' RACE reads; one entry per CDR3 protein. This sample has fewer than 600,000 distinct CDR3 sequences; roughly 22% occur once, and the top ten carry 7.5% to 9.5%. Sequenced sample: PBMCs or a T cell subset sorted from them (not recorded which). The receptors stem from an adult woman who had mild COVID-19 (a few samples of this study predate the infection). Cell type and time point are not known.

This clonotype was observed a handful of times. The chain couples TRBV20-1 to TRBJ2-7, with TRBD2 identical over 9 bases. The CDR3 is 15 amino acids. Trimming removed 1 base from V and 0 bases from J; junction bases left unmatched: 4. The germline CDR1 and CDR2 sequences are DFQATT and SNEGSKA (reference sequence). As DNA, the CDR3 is TGCAGTGCTAGAGGTAGCGGGGGAAGCTCCTACGAGCAGTACTTC. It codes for CSARGSGGSSYEQYF.

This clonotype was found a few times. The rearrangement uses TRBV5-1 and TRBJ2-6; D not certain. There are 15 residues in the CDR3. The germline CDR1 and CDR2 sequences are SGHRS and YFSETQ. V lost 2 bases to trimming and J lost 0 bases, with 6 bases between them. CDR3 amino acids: CASSFRYSGANVLTF. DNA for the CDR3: TGCGCCAGCAGCTTCCGATACTCTGGGGCCAACGTCCTGACTTTC.

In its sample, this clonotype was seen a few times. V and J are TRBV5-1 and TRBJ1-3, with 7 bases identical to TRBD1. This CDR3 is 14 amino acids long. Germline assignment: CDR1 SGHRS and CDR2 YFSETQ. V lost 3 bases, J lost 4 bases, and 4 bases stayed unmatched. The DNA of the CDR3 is TGCGCCAGCAGCTGGGGGACAGCCGGAAACACCATATATTTT. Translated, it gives CASSWGTAGNTIYF. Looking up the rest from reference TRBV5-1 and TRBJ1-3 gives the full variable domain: KAGVTQTPRYLIKTRGQQVTLSCSPISGHRSVSWYQQTPGQGLQFLFEYFSETQRNKGNFPGRFSGRQFSNSRSEMNVSTLELGDSALYLCASSWGTAGNTIYFGEGSWLTVV.

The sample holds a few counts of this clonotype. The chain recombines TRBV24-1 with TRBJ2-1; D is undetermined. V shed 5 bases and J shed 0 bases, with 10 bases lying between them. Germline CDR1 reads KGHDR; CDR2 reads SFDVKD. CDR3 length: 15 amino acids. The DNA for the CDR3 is TGTGCCACCAGTGGGATCCGGAGCTCCTACAATGAGCAGTTCTTC. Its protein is CATSGIRSSYNEQFF.

The CDR3 sequence: CATRTGGDYSNQPQHF. CDR3 coding DNA: TGTGCCACTCGGACAGGGGGAGACTATAGCAATCAGCCCCAGCATTTT. The chain couples TRBV15 to TRBJ1-5; TRBD1 matches at 10 bases. The CDR3 runs 16 residues. Trimming took 9 bases from V and 0 from J; bases not matched to a gene: 8. Germline values: CDR1 LNHNV, CDR2 YYDKDF (reference sequence).

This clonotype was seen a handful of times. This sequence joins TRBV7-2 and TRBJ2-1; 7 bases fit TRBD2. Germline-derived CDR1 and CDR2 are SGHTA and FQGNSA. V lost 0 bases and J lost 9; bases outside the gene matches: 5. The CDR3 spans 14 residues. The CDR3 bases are TGTGCCAGCAGCTTAGCTTGGGGAGGGCGTGAGCAGTTCTTC. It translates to CASSLAWGGREQFF.

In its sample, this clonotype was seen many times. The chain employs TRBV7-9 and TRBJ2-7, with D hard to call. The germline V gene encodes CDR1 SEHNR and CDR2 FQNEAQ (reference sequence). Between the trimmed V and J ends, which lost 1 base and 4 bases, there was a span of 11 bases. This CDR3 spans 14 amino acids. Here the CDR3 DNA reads TGTGCCAGCAGCTTAGGCGGCAGCGAGTACGAGCAGTACTTC. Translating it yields CASSLGGSEYEQYF.

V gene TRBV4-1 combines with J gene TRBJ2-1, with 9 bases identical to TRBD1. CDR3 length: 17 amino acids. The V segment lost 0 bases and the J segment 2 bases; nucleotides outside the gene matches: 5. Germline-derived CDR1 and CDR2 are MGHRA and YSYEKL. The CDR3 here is CASSQDQGQGPYNEQFF. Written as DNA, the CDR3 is TGCGCCAGCAGCCAAGATCAGGGACAGGGACCCTACAATGAGCAGTTCTTC.

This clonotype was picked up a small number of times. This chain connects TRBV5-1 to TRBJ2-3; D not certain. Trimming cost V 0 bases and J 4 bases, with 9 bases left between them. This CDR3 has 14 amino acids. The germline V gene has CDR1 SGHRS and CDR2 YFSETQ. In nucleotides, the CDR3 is TGCGCCAGCAGCTTGGGTTTTATGGCAGATACGCAGTATTTT. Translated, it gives CASSLGFMADTQYF.

CDR3 loop: CSAGQGGNTEAFF. The CDR3 DNA reads TGCAGTGCCGGACAGGGGGGGAACACTGAAGCTTTCTTT. V is TRBV20-1 and J is TRBJ1-1, with TRBD1 matching 10 bases. Germline V gives CDR1 DFQATT, CDR2 SNEGSKA (reference sequence). The CDR3 consists of 13 residues. With V trimmed by 6 bases and J by 1 base, 2 bases remained unmatched.

The CDR3 region is CSARGGYGNTIYF. Written as DNA, the CDR3 is TGCAGTGCTAGAGGGGGGTATGGAAACACCATATATTTT. The chain is built from TRBV20-1 and TRBJ1-3, with D possibly matching TRBD1 (5 bases). CDR3 length: 13 amino acids. Germline V lookup: CDR1 DFQATT, CDR2 SNEGSKA (reference sequence). V lost 1 base and J 3 bases, leaving 7 bases between the germline ends.

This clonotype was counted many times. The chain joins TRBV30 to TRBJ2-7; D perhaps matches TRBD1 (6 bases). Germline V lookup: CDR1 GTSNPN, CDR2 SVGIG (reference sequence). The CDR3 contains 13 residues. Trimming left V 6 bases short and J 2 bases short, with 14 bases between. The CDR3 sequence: CACGMDRPYEQYF. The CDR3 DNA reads TGTGCCTGCGGGATGGACAGACCCTACGAGCAGTACTTC.

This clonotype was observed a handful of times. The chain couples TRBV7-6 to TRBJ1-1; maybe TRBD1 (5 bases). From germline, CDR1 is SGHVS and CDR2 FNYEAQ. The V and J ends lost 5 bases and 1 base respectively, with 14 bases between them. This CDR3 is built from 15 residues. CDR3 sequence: CASSPPAGGNTEAFF. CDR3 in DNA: TGTGCCAGCAGCCCCCCCGCTGGGGGGAACACTGAAGCTTTCTTT.

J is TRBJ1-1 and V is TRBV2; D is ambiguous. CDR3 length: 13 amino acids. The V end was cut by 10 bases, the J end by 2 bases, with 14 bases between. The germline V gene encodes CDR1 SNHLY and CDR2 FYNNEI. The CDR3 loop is CATKSEGNTEAFF. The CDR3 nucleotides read TGTGCCACCAAAAGCGAGGGTAACACTGAAGCTTTCTTT.

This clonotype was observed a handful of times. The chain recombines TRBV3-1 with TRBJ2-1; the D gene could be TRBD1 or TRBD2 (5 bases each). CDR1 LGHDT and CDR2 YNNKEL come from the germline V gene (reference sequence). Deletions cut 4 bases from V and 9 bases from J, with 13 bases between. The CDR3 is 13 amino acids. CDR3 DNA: TGTGCCAGCAGCCCGGGATGGCAGGGTGAGCAGTTCTTC. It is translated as CASSPGWQGEQFF.